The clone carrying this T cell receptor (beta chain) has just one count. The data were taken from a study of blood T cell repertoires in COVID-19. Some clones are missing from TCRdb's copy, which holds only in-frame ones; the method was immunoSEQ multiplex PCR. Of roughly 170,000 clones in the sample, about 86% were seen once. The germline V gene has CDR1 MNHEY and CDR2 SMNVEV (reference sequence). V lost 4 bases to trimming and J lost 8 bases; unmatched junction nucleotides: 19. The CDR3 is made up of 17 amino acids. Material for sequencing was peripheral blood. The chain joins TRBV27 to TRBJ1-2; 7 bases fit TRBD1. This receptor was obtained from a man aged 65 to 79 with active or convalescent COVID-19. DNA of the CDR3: TGTGCCAGCAGTTCCCCGGGACAGACCGGCTTGATTGAAGGCTACACCTTC. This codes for CASSSPGQTGLIEGYTF.